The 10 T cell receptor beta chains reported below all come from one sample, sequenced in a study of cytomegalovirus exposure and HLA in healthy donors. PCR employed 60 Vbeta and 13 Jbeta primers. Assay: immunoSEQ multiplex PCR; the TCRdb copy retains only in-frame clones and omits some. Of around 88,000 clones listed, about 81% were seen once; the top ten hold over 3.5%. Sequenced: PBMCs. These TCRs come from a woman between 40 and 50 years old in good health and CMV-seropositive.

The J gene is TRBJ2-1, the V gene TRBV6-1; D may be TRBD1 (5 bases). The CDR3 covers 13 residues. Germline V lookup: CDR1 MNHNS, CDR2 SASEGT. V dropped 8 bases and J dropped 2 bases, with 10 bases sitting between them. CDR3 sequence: CASQGEPYNEQFF. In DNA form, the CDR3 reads TGTGCCAGCCAAGGGGAACCCTACAATGAGCAGTTCTTC.

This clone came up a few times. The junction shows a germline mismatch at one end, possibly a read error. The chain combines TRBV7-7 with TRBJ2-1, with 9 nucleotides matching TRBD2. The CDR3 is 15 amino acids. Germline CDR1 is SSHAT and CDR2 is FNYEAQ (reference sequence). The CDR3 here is CASSTEAGGRIEQFF. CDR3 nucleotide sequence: TGTGCTAGCAGCACTGAAGCGGGAGGCCGGATTGAGCAGTTCTTC.

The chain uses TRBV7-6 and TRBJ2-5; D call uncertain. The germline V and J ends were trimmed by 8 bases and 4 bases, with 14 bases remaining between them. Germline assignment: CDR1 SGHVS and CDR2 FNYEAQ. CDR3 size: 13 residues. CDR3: CASRPTGRETQYF. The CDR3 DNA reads TGTGCCAGCCGGCCCACGGGTAGAGAGACCCAGTACTTC.

In nucleotides, the CDR3 is TGTGCCTGGAGTGGGGCAGGGTATGGCTACACCTTC. Translating it yields CAWSGAGYGYTF. V gene TRBV30 combines with J gene TRBJ1-2; D perhaps matches TRBD1 (5 bases). V was trimmed by 1 base and J by 5 bases, leaving 8 bases between them. Germline CDR1 and CDR2: GTSNPN and SVGIG (reference sequence). There are 12 residues in the CDR3.

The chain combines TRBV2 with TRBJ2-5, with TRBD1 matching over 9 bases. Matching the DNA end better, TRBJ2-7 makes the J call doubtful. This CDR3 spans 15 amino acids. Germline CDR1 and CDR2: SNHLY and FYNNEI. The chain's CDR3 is CASSTPPGTGYEQYF. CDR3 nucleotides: TGTGCCAGCAGTACTCCGCCCGGGACAGGGTACGAGCAGTACTTC.

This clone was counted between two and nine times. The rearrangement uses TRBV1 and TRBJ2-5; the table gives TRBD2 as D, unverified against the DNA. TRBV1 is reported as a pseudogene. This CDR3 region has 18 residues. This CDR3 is CTSSQDQFGGKVGETQYF. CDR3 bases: TGCACCAGCAGCCAAGATCAATTCGGCGGGAAGGTGGGAGAGACCCAGTACTTC.

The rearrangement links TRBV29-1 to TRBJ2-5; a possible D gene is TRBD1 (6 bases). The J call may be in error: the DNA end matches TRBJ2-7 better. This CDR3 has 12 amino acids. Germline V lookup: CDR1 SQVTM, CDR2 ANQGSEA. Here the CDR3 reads CSVGYRVYEQYF. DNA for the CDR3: TGCAGCGTTGGGTACAGGGTCTACGAGCAGTACTTC.

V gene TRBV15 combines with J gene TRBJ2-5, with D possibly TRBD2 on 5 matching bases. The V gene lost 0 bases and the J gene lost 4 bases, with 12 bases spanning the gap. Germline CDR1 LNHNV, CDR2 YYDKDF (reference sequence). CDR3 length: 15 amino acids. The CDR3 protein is CATSRDPRDGETQYF. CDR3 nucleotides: TGTGCCACCAGCAGAGATCCCCGGGATGGAGAGACCCAGTACTTC.

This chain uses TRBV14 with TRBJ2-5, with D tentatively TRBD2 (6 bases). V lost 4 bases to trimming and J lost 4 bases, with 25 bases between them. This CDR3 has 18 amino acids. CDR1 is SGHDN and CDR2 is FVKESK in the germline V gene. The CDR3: CASSLLGAGSLARETQYF. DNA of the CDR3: TGTGCCAGCAGCCTACTTGGGGCGGGATCCTTAGCTAGAGAGACCCAGTACTTC.

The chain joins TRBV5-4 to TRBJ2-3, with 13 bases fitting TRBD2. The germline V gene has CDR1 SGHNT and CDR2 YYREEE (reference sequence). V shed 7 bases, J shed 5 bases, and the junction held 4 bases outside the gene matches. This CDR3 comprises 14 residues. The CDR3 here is CASGLAGVGDTQYF. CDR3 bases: TGTGCCAGCGGACTAGCGGGAGTAGGAGATACGCAGTATTTT.